These 18 T cell receptor beta chains were sequenced from one sample in a study of regulatory T cells in long-lasting Graves disease. Library construction for TCR beta used iRepertoire HTBI primers and Arm-PCR of CDR3 regions. Using its own MiXCR run on the multiplex PCR reads, TCRdb lists one record per CDR3 protein. Among under 400,000 distinct CDR3 sequences listed, approximately 15% were seen once. The sample's time point: newly diagnosed GD, antithyroid drugs for less than 3 months. Isolated PBMC RNA provided the starting material for the TCR library. The data were also submitted as part of a second study, on T cells in Graves' hyperthyroidism and ophthalmopathy.

Sequenced material: peripheral blood mononuclear cells (PBMCs), taken at new diagnosis, from a patient treated with antithyroid drugs. The receptors stem from a middle-aged man with Graves disease.

With regard to this clonotype: A much larger clone sits a single nucleotide away, making a read error possible. The chain combines TRBV20-1 with TRBJ2-7, with D possibly TRBD1 on 5 matching bases. There are 13 residues in the CDR3. Germline assignment: CDR1 DFQATT and CDR2 SNEGSKA (reference sequence). CDR3 coding DNA: TGCAATGCTAGTACAGGATACTCCTACGAGCAGTACTTC. This translates into CNASTGYSYEQYF.

The chain is built from TRBV4-2 and TRBJ2-2, with D perhaps matching TRBD1 (6 bases). Germline V gene sequence: CDR1 LGHNA, CDR2 YNFKEQ. CDR3 size: 17 residues. Deletions cut 1 base from V and 0 bases from J, with 12 bases between. CDR3 protein: CASSQVRQGTNTGELFF. The CDR3 bases are TGTGCCAGCAGCCAAGTAAGGCAGGGGACGAACACCGGGGAGCTGTTTTTT.

This clonotype has a count of ten or more. V gene TRBV2 combines with J gene TRBJ1-4; tentatively, D is TRBD1 (5 bases). The V and J ends lost 6 bases and 0 bases respectively, with 11 bases between them. CDR1 is SNHLY and CDR2 is FYNNEI in the germline V gene. The CDR3 loop spans 15 amino acids. CDR3 in amino acids: CASRPGGATNEKLFF. The CDR3 nucleotides are TGTGCCAGCAGGCCCGGGGGGGCAACTAATGAAAAACTGTTTTTT.

This clonotype occurred many times. The chain has TRBV12-3 or TRBV12-4 and TRBJ2-1; 9 positions agree with TRBD2. V was pared by 6 bases and J by 2 bases, with 2 bases of the junction left unmatched. CDR3 length: 14 amino acids. In DNA form, the CDR3 reads TGTGCCAGCAGGGTAGCGGGGGCCTACAATGAGCAGTTCTTC. This codes for CASRVAGAYNEQFF.

The genes are TRBV9 and TRBJ2-5; 9 bases map to TRBD2. The J segment lost 4 bases and the V segment lost 0 bases, leaving 10 bases of the junction unmatched. The CDR3 loop spans 17 amino acids. Germline assignment: CDR1 SGDLS and CDR2 YYNGEE. The CDR3 nucleotides are TGTGCCAGCAGCGTAGCCTTAGCGGGGGCGTTAGCAGAGACCCAGTACTTC. It encodes CASSVALAGALAETQYF. Full variable domain (outside the CDR3, taken from reference TRBV9 and TRBJ2-5): DSGVTQTPKHLITATGQRVTLRCSPRSGDLSVYWYQQSLDQGLQFLIQYYNGEERAKGNILERFSAQQFPDLHSELNLSSLELGDSALYFCASSVALAGALAETQYFGPGTRLLVL.

The CDR3 loop is CASSATSGTEAFF. CDR3 nucleotide sequence: TGTGCCAGCAGCGCGACCTCTGGTACTGAAGCTTTCTTT. The V gene is TRBV9, the J gene TRBJ1-1; D unresolved. This CDR3 region has 13 residues. Trimming shortened V by 3 bases and J by 5 bases, and 11 bases separated the two germline ends. Germline-derived CDR1 and CDR2 are SGDLS and YYNGEE.

This clonotype was counted at least ten times. The chain joins TRBV11-2 to TRBJ2-3; 11 positions match TRBD2. In germline, CDR1 is SGHAT, CDR2 FQNNGV. The CDR3 consists of 18 residues. Trimming removed 4 bases from V and 0 bases from J; junction bases left unmatched: 9. The CDR3 bases are TGTGCCAGCAGCTCCCGGTTTAGCGGGGGGGCTAGCACAGATACGCAGTATTTT. This gives the protein CASSSRFSGGASTDTQYF.

This clonotype was counted between two and nine times. The chain uses TRBV7-2 and TRBJ2-3, with TRBD1 matching 7 bases. CDR1 SGHTA and CDR2 FQGNSA come from the germline V gene. The CDR3 has 16 amino acids. J gave up 2 bases and V 1 base, and 6 bases lay outside the gene matches. CDR3 DNA: TGTGCCAGCAGCTTAGGTCTACAGGGGCCCACAGATACGCAGTATTTT. Its protein is CASSLGLQGPTDTQYF.

A word on this clonotype: A much larger clone sits a single nucleotide away, making a read error possible. CDR3 protein: CASGLGLGQETQYF. CDR3 coding DNA: TGTGCTAGCGGCTTAGGGTTGGGACAAGAGACCCAGTACTTC. V gene TRBV7-7 combines with J gene TRBJ2-5, with D possibly matching TRBD2 (6 bases). Germline-derived CDR1 and CDR2 are SSHAT and FNYEAQ (reference sequence). This CDR3 has 14 residues.

Many counts were recorded for this clonotype. Written as DNA, the CDR3 is TGTGCCATCAGTGAGTCGATAAATCCTGGGGCTAAGGAGTACTTC. Protein product: CAISESINPGAKEYF. The V call is TRBV10-3, the J call TRBJ2-7; a possible D gene is TRBD1 (5 bases). The germline V gene has CDR1 ENHRY and CDR2 SYGVKD. The V end lost 0 bases, the J end lost 11 bases, and 20 bases lay between the germline ends. The CDR3 sequence is 15 residues long.

This clonotype has more than one count but fewer than ten. The V call is TRBV4-3, the J call TRBJ2-7; possibly TRBD1 or TRBD2 for D (6 bases each). CDR3 length: 14 amino acids. Trimming removed 3 bases from V and 2 bases from J, with 11 bases in between. Germline V gene sequence: CDR1 LGHNA, CDR2 YSLEER. For the CDR3, the DNA is TGCGCCAGCAGCCAGCAGGGGAGGCCCTACGAGCAGTACTTC. It encodes CASSQQGRPYEQYF.

This clonotype was observed at least ten times. The chain carries TRBV20-1 and TRBJ2-1; D not resolved. The CDR3 totals 13 residues. The V gene's germline CDR1 is DFQATT and CDR2 SNEGSKA (reference sequence). Between the trimmed V and J ends, which lost 0 bases and 3 bases, there was a span of 6 bases. In DNA, the CDR3 is TGCAGTGCTAGAGAAGGGAACTACAATGAGCAGTTCTTC. Translation: CSAREGNYNEQFF.

Many counts were recorded for this clonotype. CDR3 residues: CASSPGGRYEQYF. In nucleotides, the CDR3 is TGTGCCAGCAGCCCCGGGGGGAGGTACGAGCAGTACTTC. The chain has TRBV18 and TRBJ2-7; TRBD2 matches at 7 bases. The CDR3 has 13 residues. Germline V gene sequence: CDR1 KGHSH, CDR2 LQKENI. V lost 8 bases and J lost 4; bases outside the gene matches: 8.

Ten or more counts support this clonotype. The rearrangement uses TRBV7-9 and TRBJ2-1, with a possible D match to TRBD1 (6 bases). V was shortened by 3 bases and J by 4 bases, with 13 bases between the two germline ends. Germline V CDR1 and CDR2: SEHNR, FQNEAQ (reference sequence). The CDR3 is made up of 15 amino acids. CDR3 bases: TGTGCCAGCAGCTTGCTGGGTCAGGGGTACAATGAGCAGTTCTTC. It yields the protein CASSLLGQGYNEQFF.

This clonotype was seen repeatedly, ten times or more. This chain connects TRBV2 to TRBJ2-7, with D perhaps matching TRBD1 or TRBD2 (5 bases each). Deletions cut 6 bases from V and 2 bases from J, with 14 bases between. This CDR3 comprises 14 residues. Germline assignment: CDR1 SNHLY and CDR2 FYNNEI. CDR3 region: CASRQVKGPYEQYF. CDR3 coding DNA: TGTGCCAGCAGGCAAGTAAAGGGACCCTACGAGCAGTACTTC.

In this sample, this clonotype turned up many times. V is TRBV2 and J is TRBJ2-7, with D maybe TRBD2 (6 bases). CDR3 length equals 13 residues. V shed 6 bases and J shed 7 bases, with 16 bases lying between them. Germline CDR1 reads SNHLY; CDR2 reads FYNNEI. CDR3 sequence reads: CASRGGSPSEQYF. In DNA, the CDR3 is TGTGCCAGCAGGGGAGGATCCCCTTCGGAGCAGTACTTC. The whole variable domain, filled in from reference TRBV2 and TRBJ2-7, reads EPEVTQTPSHQVTQMGQEVILRCVPISNHLYFYWYRQILGQKVEFLVSFYNNEISEKSEIFDDQFSVERPDGSNFTLKIRSTKLEDSAMYFCASRGGSPSEQYFGPGTRLTVT.

J is TRBJ2-1 and V is TRBV2; 9 nucleotides align to TRBD2. V was clipped by 9 bases and J by 5 bases; unmatched bases: 5. Germline V CDR1 and CDR2: SNHLY, FYNNEI. This CDR3 is built from 13 residues. The CDR3 coding sequence is TGTGCCAGTCGACTAGCGGATGACAATGAGCAGTTCTTC. Translated: CASRLADDNEQFF.

The genes are TRBV6-1 and TRBJ1-6; D is uncertain. Germline CDR1 reads MNHNS; CDR2 reads SASEGT. CDR3 length: 15 residues. V was shortened by 0 bases and J by 8 bases, with 11 bases between the two germline ends. CDR3 residues: CASSEAGNLDSPLHF. The CDR3 DNA is TGTGCCAGCAGTGAAGCGGGGAACCTAGATTCACCCCTCCACTTT.